This TCR beta chain was identified in a study of T cell responses to AZD1222 COVID-19 vaccine. A word on this clone: Its matching antigen is unknown.

Generated by immunoSEQ multiplex PCR, the TCRdb table keeps only in-frame clones and is missing some. In the table there are 90,000 to 130,000 clones, roughly 90% of which are singletons. General study findings and limits: Only after the peak T cell response were repertoires sampled. Vaccine-related CD4 TCRs covered spike, predominating at 160-218 and 743-854.

The sequences come from peripheral blood, collected 28 days after the second AZD1222 dose. The TCR originated in an adult who received the AZD1222 COVID-19 vaccine.

CDR3 DNA: TGCAGTGCTAGAGATTTCGGTACGCAGTATTTT. Its translation: CSARDFGTQYF. The genes are TRBV20-1 and TRBJ2-3; D unresolved. This CDR3 region has 11 residues. Trimming shortened V by 0 bases and J by 8 bases, and 6 bases separated the two germline ends. Germline lookup yields CDR1 DFQATT and CDR2 SNEGSKA (reference sequence).